Listed here is a single TCR beta chain. Its antigen is not identified. The sample is drawn from a study of a mutant IDH1 vaccine in newly diagnosed glioma. The wider study: Most patients had radiochemotherapy with temozolomide before enrollment; others had one alone. Overall study results and limits: It was 85% to 95% of patients that developed vaccine-induced immune responses. It seemed that pseudoprogression was not linked to changes in the top peripheral T cell clonotypes.

The V end lost 0 bases, the J end lost 8 bases, and 10 bases lay between the germline ends. The CDR3 runs to 12 residues. Germline CDR1 and CDR2: SQVTM and ANQGSEA. Time point denoted: baseline, week 1 (first vaccination visit). Sample treatment: pre-vaccination baseline after standard-of-care therapy. The donor cohort comprised cases of new WHO grade 3 or 4 IDH1-mutant, ATRX-lost astrocytoma. Sequencing was performed with immunoSEQ multiplex PCR; in TCRdb, only in-frame clones are kept and a portion is missing. This repertoire shows about 38,000 clones, just under 80% found once; its top ten account for approximately 8.4%.

Material: PBMCs, obtained from a glioma patient treated with radiotherapy, temozolomide or both. The chain uses TRBV29-1 and TRBJ1-2; D unclear. This receptor was identified in a man between 35 and 55 years old with glioma. Some clones in this sample may be carry-over from other donors' samples. The DNA of the CDR3 is TGCAGCGTTGAAGAGGGTCGTTCCGGCTACACCTTC. It is translated as CSVEEGRSGYTF. The whole variable domain, remainder taken from reference TRBV29-1 and TRBJ1-2, is SAVISQKPSRDICQRGTSLTIQCQVDSQVTMMFWYRQQPGQSLTLIATANQGSEATYESGFVIDKFPISRPNLTFSTLTVSNMSPEDSSIYLCSVEEGRSGYTFGSGTRLTVV.